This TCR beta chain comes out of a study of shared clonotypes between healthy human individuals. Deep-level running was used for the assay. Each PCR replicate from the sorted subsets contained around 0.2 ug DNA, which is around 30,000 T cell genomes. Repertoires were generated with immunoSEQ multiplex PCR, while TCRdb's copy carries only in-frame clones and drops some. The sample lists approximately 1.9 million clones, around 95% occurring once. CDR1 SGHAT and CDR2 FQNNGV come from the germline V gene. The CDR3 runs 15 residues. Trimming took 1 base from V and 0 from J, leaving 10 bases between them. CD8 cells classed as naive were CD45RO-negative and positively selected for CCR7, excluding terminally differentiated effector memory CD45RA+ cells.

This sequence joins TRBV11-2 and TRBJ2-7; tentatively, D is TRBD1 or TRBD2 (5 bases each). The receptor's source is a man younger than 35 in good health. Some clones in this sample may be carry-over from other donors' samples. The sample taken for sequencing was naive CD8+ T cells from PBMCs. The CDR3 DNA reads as TGTGCCAGCAGCTTAGGATCAGGGAGCTCCTACGAGCAGTACTTC. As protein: CASSLGSGSSYEQYF.